This TCR beta chain came from a study of T cell responses to AZD1222 COVID-19 vaccine. Germline V gene sequence: CDR1 MDHEN, CDR2 SYDVKM. Germline trimming cut 7 bases from V and 2 bases from J; bases unmatched to any gene: 7. CDR3 length: 14 amino acids. Some clones are missing from TCRdb's copy, which holds only in-frame ones; the method was immunoSEQ multiplex PCR. Among roughly 49,000 clones listed, roughly 89% were seen once. Here the sequenced sample was peripheral blood, taken 28 days after the second AZD1222 dose. This chain connects TRBV28 to TRBJ2-5; the match to TRBD1 covers 7 bases. This TCR came from an adult who received the AZD1222 COVID-19 vaccine. The CDR3 DNA sequence: TGTGCCAGCACCCCCGGGACAGAACAAGAGACCCAGTACTTC. It yields the protein CASTPGTEQETQYF.